Below, one T cell receptor (beta chain) is given with its context. Its matching antigen is unknown. This sample is part of a study of T cell responses to AZD1222 COVID-19 vaccine. Findings and caveats of the study: Rises in breadth and depth of Spike-specific TCRs came after two AZD1222 doses. The span of vaccine-associated CD4 TCRs extended across spike, with dominance at 160-218 and 743-854.

Data came from immunoSEQ multiplex PCR; TCRdb stores just in-frame clones and leaves some out. The sample has about 150,000 clones, around 89% seen once. Germline CDR1 and CDR2: SGHVS and FQNEAQ. The CDR3 has 15 amino acids. The V gene end was trimmed by 5 bases and the J gene end by 1 base; junction bases not matched to a gene: 7. The TCR comes from an adult in good health. The material sequenced was peripheral blood, taken on day 0 of MenACWY control vaccination. This rearrangement joins TRBV7-8 to TRBJ1-2; TRBD1 agrees at 7 bases. This chain's CDR3 is CASSPPGQFNYGYTF. The CDR3 DNA follows: TGTGCCAGCAGCCCTCCGGGACAGTTTAACTATGGCTACACCTTC.